This T cell receptor (beta chain) was identified in a study of T-cell reconstitution after alpha-beta-depleted transplantation in children. In this sample, this clonotype turned up many times. CDR3 length equals 13 residues. Between the trimmed V and J ends, which lost 2 bases and 4 bases, there was a span of 6 bases. Looked up from germline, CDR1 is KGHDR and CDR2 is SFDVKD. Researchers prepared the TCRbeta library using unique molecular identifiers, the study reports. A single record per CDR3 protein comes from TCRdb applying MiXCR to the PCR reads. The top ten hold roughly 6.2% of the sample, which has hundreds of thousands of distinct CDR3 sequences, roughly 10% seen once.

The source of this sequence is a human donor who donated a stem cell graft to a child with acute lymphoblastic leukemia. This material consisted of PBMCs from the stem cell graft donor, taken from the stem cell graft. The chain carries TRBV24-1 and TRBJ2-3, with a weak D call TRBD1 (6 bases). The CDR3 nucleotides read TGTGCCACCAGTGATTACAGGGCAGATACGCAGTATTTT. Translated, it gives CATSDYRADTQYF.